Presented here are 20 T cell receptor beta chains from one specimen sequenced in a study of human T cells and chemical hapten exposure. Time point described: patch test 1, 2 weeks after DPC sensitization. The treatment denotes: therapeutic diphenylcyclopropenone sensitization with weekly scalp DPC. TCRdb used MiXCR to reprocess the RACE reads, holding one entry per CDR3 protein. The profile shows about 120,000 distinct CDR3 sequences, roughly an eighth of them singletons. The sample was whole blood, taken in connection with sensitization to the hapten diphenylcyclopropenone (DPC). All receptors derive from a man aged 18 to 29 with alopecia areata. Some clones in this sample may be carry-over from other donors' samples.

This clonotype was observed a handful of times. The chain recombines TRBV11-2 with TRBJ2-1, with a weak D call TRBD2 (6 bases). This CDR3 contains 12 residues. Germline V gene sequence: CDR1 SGHAT, CDR2 FQNNGV. Deletions cut 10 bases from V and 7 bases from J, with 14 bases between. The CDR3 protein is CAILRGINEQFF. The CDR3 nucleotides are TGTGCCATCCTCCGGGGGATAAATGAGCAGTTCTTC.

The V gene is TRBV6-1, the J gene TRBJ2-7; D is unclear. V shed 1 base and J shed 0 bases, with 4 bases lying between them. CDR3 length: 13 residues. The germline V gene has CDR1 MNHNS and CDR2 SASEGT. The CDR3 reads CASSEGRSYEQYV. In DNA, the CDR3 is TGTGCCAGCAGTGAAGGGCGCTCCTACGAGCAGTACGTC.

This clonotype has only a few counts. V and J are TRBV4-3 and TRBJ2-5, with D perhaps being TRBD1 or TRBD2 (5 bases each). The CDR3 has 14 amino acids. The germline gives CDR1 LGHNA, CDR2 YSLEER. V was cut by 3 bases and J by 9 bases, with 17 bases left in between. The CDR3 spells CASSQKGGGNAQYF. The CDR3 DNA is TGCGCCAGCAGCCAGAAAGGTGGGGGAAACGCCCAGTACTTC.

The genes are TRBV18 and TRBJ1-2; no clear D. V dropped 3 bases and J dropped 8 bases, with 10 bases sitting between them. The CDR3 sequence is 12 residues long. Germline values: CDR1 KGHSH, CDR2 LQKENI. The CDR3 nucleotides read TGTGCCAGCTCACCGGAGGGTTCCGGCTACACCTTC. It specifies CASSPEGSGYTF.

Judged by abundance, this clonotype is medium-sized. The chain uses TRBV7-6 and TRBJ1-1, with 8 nucleotides matching TRBD1. The V segment lost 3 bases and the J segment 4 bases; nucleotides outside the gene matches: 16. Germline CDR1 reads SGHVS; CDR2 reads FNYEAQ. CDR3 length: 18 amino acids. This CDR3 reads CASSLEGSGGASGTEAFF. The CDR3 nucleotides read TGTGCCAGCAGCTTGGAGGGTTCAGGGGGCGCGTCGGGCACTGAAGCTTTCTTT.

This clonotype was detected a few times. The V call is TRBV20-1, the J call TRBJ2-5, with D possibly being TRBD2 (6 bases). The CDR3 totals 15 residues. The V gene's germline CDR1 is DFQATT and CDR2 SNEGSKA (reference sequence). The V end was cut by 6 bases, the J end by 2 bases, with 19 bases between. CDR3 sequence (DNA): TGCAGTGCCCTGGCCCCGGGACTTCCACAAGAGACCCAGTACTTC. Translating it yields CSALAPGLPQETQYF.

Only a few counts were recorded for this clonotype. The rearrangement links TRBV18 to TRBJ1-2; the D gene is possibly TRBD1 (5 bases). CDR3 length equals 15 residues. CDR1 and CDR2 from the germline V gene are KGHSH and LQKENI. V was shortened by 2 bases and J by 6 bases, with 16 bases between the two germline ends. CDR3 nucleotide sequence: TGTGCCAGCTCACCAAGGGCCAGGGAAGGAAATGGCTACACCTTC. As protein: CASSPRAREGNGYTF.

This clonotype occurred many times. The chain recombines TRBV7-2 with TRBJ2-7, with 7 bases identical to TRBD1. The junction had 2 bases not matched to a gene; V was cut back by 3 bases and J by 6 bases. Germline lookup yields CDR1 SGHTA and CDR2 FQGNSA. CDR3 size: 12 residues. The CDR3 region is CASSLTGSEQYF. The CDR3, as DNA: TGTGCCAGCAGCTTGACAGGGTCCGAGCAGTACTTC.

V usage is TRBV29-1 and J usage is TRBJ2-3, with D perhaps TRBD2 (5 bases). Trimming cost V 0 bases and J 0 bases, with 10 bases left between them. Germline CDR1 is SQVTM and CDR2 is ANQGSEA. CDR3 length equals 15 residues. The CDR3 loop is CSVEEVRESTDTQYF. The CDR3 DNA follows: TGCAGCGTTGAAGAAGTCCGGGAAAGCACAGATACGCAGTATTTT.

This clonotype was picked up a small number of times. The V call is TRBV20-1, the J call TRBJ1-2, with D possibly matching TRBD1 (6 bases). Germline values: CDR1 DFQATT, CDR2 SNEGSKA (reference sequence). Trimming stripped 4 bases from V and 2 bases from J, with 17 bases between. The CDR3 contains 15 residues. CDR3 amino acids: CSANPFDRRNYGYTF. DNA of the CDR3: TGCAGTGCTAACCCCTTCGACAGGCGGAACTATGGCTACACCTTC.

This clonotype has just a few counts. J is TRBJ2-7 and V is TRBV7-9; TRBD1 aligns across 7 bases. V trimming: 2 bases; J trimming: 0 bases; junction bases outside the gene matches: 7. Germline V gives CDR1 SEHNR, CDR2 FQNEAQ (reference sequence). This CDR3 comprises 16 residues. This CDR3 reads CASSLSFQGDSYEQYF. CDR3 bases: TGTGCCAGCAGCTTATCCTTTCAGGGGGACTCCTACGAGCAGTACTTC.

The chain is built from TRBV11-2 and TRBJ1-2, with D uncertain. V lost 0 bases, J lost 3 bases, and 5 bases lay in between. The CDR3 consists of 13 residues. Germline lookup yields CDR1 SGHAT and CDR2 FQNNGV. The CDR3 coding sequence is TGTGCCAGCAGCTTAGAGCGGGACTATGGCTACACCTTC. Residues: CASSLERDYGYTF.

This clonotype was counted a few times. The chain employs TRBV5-1 and TRBJ1-1, with D unclear. Trimming left V 0 bases short and J 9 bases short, with 12 bases between. Germline lookup yields CDR1 SGHRS and CDR2 YFSETQ. This CDR3 comprises 13 residues. The CDR3 region has the DNA TGCGCCAGCAGCTTGGGCTTAACAGCGCAAGCTTTCTTT. It translates to CASSLGLTAQAFF.

This clonotype was observed a handful of times. CDR3 DNA sequence: TGCGCCAGCAGCTTCTCCGCCTTGAGGACGACTGAAGCTTTCTTT. Protein sequence: CASSFSALRTTEAFF. This chain links TRBV5-1 with TRBJ1-1; D remains unclear. This CDR3 is built from 15 residues. The germline V and J ends were trimmed by 2 bases and 5 bases, with 16 bases remaining between them. Per germline, CDR1 SGHRS and CDR2 YFSETQ.

This clonotype was recorded a few times. The chain carries TRBV5-1 and TRBJ2-5; no definite D call. The CDR3 extends over 13 amino acids. V was shortened by 0 bases and J by 4 bases, with 7 bases between the two germline ends. CDR1 SGHRS and CDR2 YFSETQ come from the germline V gene. CDR3 sequence: CASSLDVAETQYF. In DNA form, the CDR3 reads TGCGCCAGCAGCTTGGACGTTGCAGAGACCCAGTACTTC.

The sample holds many counts of this clonotype. The V gene is TRBV7-6, the J gene TRBJ2-1, with TRBD1 matching over 10 bases. J was trimmed by 6 bases and V by 5 bases; bases with no gene match: 7. The CDR3 contains 15 residues. The germline gives CDR1 SGHVS, CDR2 FNYEAQ. Written as DNA, the CDR3 is TGTGCCAGCAGCCTACCTAGGGACAGGGGCAATGAGCAGTTCTTC. It translates to CASSLPRDRGNEQFF.

This clonotype has a handful of counts. The CDR3 DNA is TGTGCCAGCAGTTTTAGTTTGTGGGCAGGGAGCAACACCGGGGAGCTGTTTTTT. Protein product: CASSFSLWAGSNTGELFF. This sequence joins TRBV12-3 or TRBV12-4 and TRBJ2-2; D is perhaps TRBD1 or TRBD2 (5 bases each). CDR3 length: 18 residues. V lost 3 bases and J lost 2, with 19 bases in between.

For the CDR3, the DNA is TGTGCCAGCTCACCACCCGACAGGATAACCGGGGAGCTGTTTTTT. It is translated as CASSPPDRITGELFF. V and J are TRBV18 and TRBJ2-2, with a tentative D call TRBD1 (6 bases). Trimming removed 0 bases at V and 5 bases at J, with 10 bases between. This CDR3 comprises 15 residues. Looked up from germline, CDR1 is KGHSH and CDR2 is LQKENI.

CDR3 residues: CASTQGFAGNTIYF. CDR3 DNA sequence: TGTGCCAGTACCCAGGGATTCGCGGGAAACACCATATATTTT. The chain carries TRBV19 and TRBJ1-3, with D perhaps matching TRBD1 (5 bases). The V gene's germline CDR1 is LNHDA and CDR2 SQIVND (reference sequence). This CDR3 is built from 14 residues. Trimming removed 7 bases at V and 4 bases at J, with 14 bases between.

The sample holds many counts of this clonotype. The chain employs TRBV11-2 and TRBJ2-7, with D perhaps TRBD1 or TRBD2 (5 bases each). The V end lost 3 bases, the J end lost 4 bases, and 13 bases lay between the germline ends. CDR1 and CDR2 (germline): SGHAT, FQNNGV. This CDR3 is 14 amino acids long. In DNA form, the CDR3 reads TGTGCCAGCAGCTTCGGGACGGAACTTTACGAGCAGTACTTC. Protein: CASSFGTELYEQYF.